This record looks at one T cell receptor (beta chain) sequence and its context. The antigen is not known. All patients experienced relapse after autologous stem cell transplantation, and brentuximab vedotin exposure was variable. Complete response, partial response or progressive disease made up the best responses. This entry belongs to a study of PD-1 blockade in classical Hodgkin lymphoma. As for the study in general: Intravenous nivolumab at 3 mg/kg was given to patients every 2 weeks. General study results and limits: In CD4+ cells, TCR diversity went up significantly by C4D1, but in CD8+ cells it did not. Individuals who commenced nivolumab within less than 1 year of ASCT were excluded.

Only in-frame clones appear in the TCRdb table, and some are missing; sequencing was by immunoSEQ multiplex PCR. The sample lists 55,000 to 75,000 clones; roughly 91% were seen once. This sequence was found in a human donor with classical Hodgkin lymphoma. The sample consisted of peripheral blood mononuclear cells (PBMCs), taken at baseline.

The CDR3 coding sequence is TGTGCCAGTAGTATGACCCAGGGGGCCCTAACGGCCCAGCATTTT. This translates into CASSMTQGALTAQHF. The gene calls are TRBV19 and TRBJ1-5, with 8 bases lining up with TRBD1. Germline CDR1 LNHDA, CDR2 SQIVND (reference sequence). The CDR3 contains 15 residues. V gave up 3 bases and J gave up 11 bases; unmatched junction bases: 12.